This T cell receptor (beta chain) was profiled in a study of blood T cell repertoires in COVID-19. At the level of the study: The samples span acute and convalescent COVID-19 from the United States, Italy and Spain.

Per the authors' pipeline: Estimates of nucleated cell counts were drawn from the amplification of reference gene primers. Sequenced by immunoSEQ multiplex PCR; TCRdb stores in-frame clones only, minus some. V, J and clone size are taken as reported in that table, and D and trimming were inferred from the DNA itself. The data show about 480,000 clones, 89% seen once. Trimming shortened V by 4 bases and J by 4 bases, and 10 bases separated the two germline ends. Germline-derived CDR1 and CDR2 are KGHDR and SFDVKD. This CDR3 region has 13 residues. Sequencing used peripheral blood. The clonotype was recovered from a man aged 18 to 30 with COVID-19, enrolled during active disease. J is TRBJ2-7 and V is TRBV24-1, with D unclear. The CDR3 here is CATSDPAAYEQYF. CDR3 DNA sequence: TGTGCCACCAGTGACCCTGCAGCGTACGAGCAGTACTTC.